The next 20 T cell receptor beta chains were all read from a single sample in a study of blood T cells in healthy people across ages. Primed by a sample-barcoded 5' primer and a J-beta primer mix, a second PCR proceeded for roughly 6 to 12 cycles. MiXCR, applied by TCRdb to the 5' RACE reads, yields one record per CDR3 protein. The repertoire has 800,000 to 950,000 distinct CDR3 sequences, 35% to 40% of them found once; the top ten carry 13%. The source material was blood. Receptors were obtained from a young man in good health.

The chain recombines TRBV27 with TRBJ2-5; D may match TRBD1 or TRBD2 (5 bases each). The CDR3 totals 15 residues. V was trimmed by 6 bases and J by 11 bases, leaving 25 bases between them. CDR1 and CDR2 (germline): MNHEY, SMNVEV (reference sequence). CDR3 region: CASSVTGTGLGEQYF. In DNA, the CDR3 is TGTGCCAGCAGCGTTACCGGGACCGGTCTTGGTGAGCAGTACTTC.

This clonotype was seen only a few times. The rearrangement joins TRBV6-2 or TRBV6-3 to TRBJ2-1; D gene ambiguous. The CDR3 contains 13 residues. In germline, CDR1 is MNHEY, CDR2 SVGEGT. V was shortened by 7 bases and J by 4 bases, with 11 bases between the two germline ends. CDR3 region: CASNAVQYNEQFF. For the CDR3, the DNA is TGTGCCAGCAACGCCGTTCAATACAATGAGCAGTTCTTC.

The chain carries TRBV5-6 and TRBJ2-1, with 8 nucleotides matching TRBD2. Per the germline V gene, CDR1 is SGHDT and CDR2 is YYEEEE. The CDR3 has 17 residues. J was trimmed by 0 bases and V by 2 bases; bases with no gene match: 7. The CDR3 loop is CASSLKTSASSYNEQFF. CDR3 sequence (DNA): TGTGCCAGCAGCTTAAAGACTAGCGCGAGCTCCTACAATGAGCAGTTCTTC.

This clonotype was detected only a few times. The chain is built from TRBV9 and TRBJ2-3, with D possibly TRBD2 on 6 matching bases. Trimming removed 7 bases at V and 5 bases at J, with 20 bases between. This CDR3 comprises 15 residues. In germline, CDR1 is SGDLS, CDR2 YYNGEE. The CDR3 reads CASAPFGGSKDTQYF. CDR3 sequence (DNA): TGTGCCAGCGCCCCATTTGGGGGGTCGAAAGATACGCAGTATTTT.

V usage is TRBV12-3 or TRBV12-4 and J usage is TRBJ2-7, with 9 bases fitting TRBD1. Judging by the DNA end, TRBJ2-5 fits better; the J call may be wrong. This CDR3 is 13 amino acids long. For the CDR3, the DNA is TGTGCCAGCAGGACAGGGGGACACGGGACCCAGTACTTC. It is translated as CASRTGGHGTQYF.

CDR3 coding DNA: TGTGCCAGCAGTCCCTCAGGGACTAGCGCCAATGAGCAGTACTTC. Its translation: CASSPSGTSANEQYF. The rearrangement uses TRBV27 and TRBJ2-5; 10 bases fit TRBD2. The CDR3 has 15 residues. Germline trimming cut 5 bases from V and 11 bases from J; bases unmatched to any gene: 14. The V gene's germline CDR1 is MNHEY and CDR2 SMNVEV (reference sequence).

This clonotype was detected many times. The chain recombines TRBV24-1 with TRBJ2-3, with TRBD1 identical over 8 bases. After removal of 7 bases from V and 2 bases from J, the junction contained 4 bases not matched to a gene. The CDR3 is 14 amino acids. Germline CDR1 reads KGHDR; CDR2 reads SFDVKD. The CDR3 region has the DNA TGTGCCACCAGCCGGACAGGGTCCACAGATACGCAGTATTTT. Encoded protein: CATSRTGSTDTQYF.

This clonotype appeared a few times. This chain uses TRBV4-3 with TRBJ1-2; possible D gene TRBD1, 5 bases. CDR1 LGHNA and CDR2 YSLEER come from the germline V gene. V was shortened by 0 bases and J by 4 bases, with 15 bases between the two germline ends. CDR3 length: 16 amino acids. The CDR3 sequence is CASSQDPTRTLYGYTF. The DNA of the CDR3 is TGCGCCAGCAGCCAAGATCCCACCCGGACACTCTATGGCTACACCTTC.

This clonotype appeared many times. The CDR3 coding sequence is TGTGCCAGCAGTGAAAAATGGCGGTACGAGCAGTACTTC. Protein: CASSEKWRYEQYF. The V call is TRBV2, the J call TRBJ2-7; D remains ambiguous. CDR1 is SNHLY and CDR2 is FYNNEI in the germline V gene. Trimming removed 2 bases from V and 4 bases from J, with 9 bases in between. This CDR3 is built from 13 residues.

This clonotype has only a few counts. This sequence joins TRBV6-1 and TRBJ2-3; no clear D gene. Germline loops: CDR1 MNHNS, CDR2 SASEGT. V gave up 6 bases and J gave up 2 bases, with 9 bases separating them. The CDR3 runs 13 residues. The CDR3 here is CASSLIHTDTQYF. The DNA for the CDR3 is TGTGCCAGCAGCCTGATCCACACAGATACGCAGTATTTT.

This clonotype was seen a handful of times. The chain employs TRBV5-1 and TRBJ2-1; 8 bases align to TRBD1. Germline V gives CDR1 SGHRS, CDR2 YFSETQ. The J segment lost 6 bases and the V segment lost 2 bases, leaving 7 bases of the junction unmatched. CDR3 length: 15 residues. The CDR3 DNA reads as TGCGCCAGCAGCTTCATCACAGGGGGGCTCAATGAGCAGTTCTTC. It specifies CASSFITGGLNEQFF.

The sample holds a few counts of this clonotype. V gene TRBV30 combines with J gene TRBJ2-4; TRBD1 might be the D (6 bases). Germline values: CDR1 GTSNPN, CDR2 SVGIG (reference sequence). The CDR3 runs to 11 residues. Trimming cost V 5 bases and J 13 bases, with 15 bases left between them. CDR3: CAWGTHQGQYF. The CDR3 nucleotides read TGTGCCTGGGGGACCCACCAGGGGCAGTACTTC.

This sequence joins TRBV20-1 and TRBJ1-6; D possibly corresponds to TRBD1 (5 bases). Trimming left V 0 bases short and J 9 bases short, with 12 bases between. The CDR3 contains 14 residues. Germline-derived CDR1 and CDR2 are DFQATT and SNEGSKA (reference sequence). This chain's CDR3 is CSARDGGRGSPLHF. The CDR3 DNA sequence: TGCAGTGCTAGAGATGGGGGGAGGGGTTCACCCCTCCACTTT.

This chain links TRBV4-3 with TRBJ2-5, with D perhaps matching TRBD2 (6 bases). This CDR3 is built from 14 residues. V was clipped by 1 base and J by 11 bases, with 17 bases between them. Germline CDR1 is LGHNA and CDR2 is YSLEER. The CDR3 region has the DNA TGCGCCAGCAGCCAAGGTGGGGCCTCTGCGGGGCAGTACTTC. Amino acids: CASSQGGASAGQYF.

This chain connects TRBV5-1 to TRBJ2-2; D perhaps matches TRBD1 (6 bases). Per the germline V gene, CDR1 is SGHRS and CDR2 is YFSETQ. Between the trimmed V and J ends, which lost 4 bases and 4 bases, there was a span of 14 bases. The CDR3 is made up of 15 amino acids. The CDR3 sequence is CASSLPTGRTGELFF. The DNA for the CDR3 is TGCGCCAGCAGCCTACCCACAGGGCGCACCGGGGAGCTGTTTTTT.

This clonotype was picked up many times. V and J are TRBV12-3 or TRBV12-4 and TRBJ2-3; D is uncertain. This CDR3 contains 11 residues. Trimming pared 3 bases from V and 3 bases from J, leaving 1 base between. The CDR3 region has the DNA TGTGCCAGCAGTTTGACAGATACGCAGTATTTT. This codes for CASSLTDTQYF.

This clonotype has just a few counts. The genes are TRBV18 and TRBJ2-7; 7 bases agree with TRBD1. J was trimmed by 2 bases and V by 2 bases; bases with no gene match: 12. Germline V lookup: CDR1 KGHSH, CDR2 LQKENI. The CDR3 runs to 17 residues. As DNA, the CDR3 is TGTGCCAGCTCACCAGGCTTAAGGGGGCGTATTCCCTACGAGCAGTACTTC. Amino acids: CASSPGLRGRIPYEQYF.

Only a few counts were recorded for this clonotype. The chain couples TRBV5-1 to TRBJ2-3; D gene uncertain. Trimming pared 3 bases from V and 6 bases from J, leaving 8 bases between. This CDR3 is built from 12 residues. CDR1 is SGHRS and CDR2 is YFSETQ in the germline V gene. The CDR3 DNA follows: TGCGCCAGCAGCTGGGTAGGGGATACGCAGTATTTT. Its protein product is CASSWVGDTQYF.

This chain joins TRBV9 and TRBJ1-6; a weak D match, TRBD1 (6 bases). This CDR3 comprises 14 residues. CDR1 and CDR2 from the germline V gene are SGDLS and YYNGEE. Trimming cost V 3 bases and J 4 bases, with 8 bases left between them. The CDR3 sequence: CASSEQGYNSPLHF. DNA of the CDR3: TGTGCCAGCAGCGAACAGGGATATAATTCACCCCTCCACTTT. Together with reference TRBV9 and TRBJ1-6, the CDR3 gives the full variable domain: DSGVTQTPKHLITATGQRVTLRCSPRSGDLSVYWYQQSLDQGLQFLIQYYNGEERAKGNILERFSAQQFPDLHSELNLSSLELGDSALYFCASSEQGYNSPLHFGNGTRLTVT.

The chain combines TRBV20-1 with TRBJ1-5; TRBD1 might be the D (5 bases). V was clipped by 3 bases and J by 2 bases, with 17 bases between them. Germline V gives CDR1 DFQATT, CDR2 SNEGSKA (reference sequence). CDR3 length: 16 residues. For the CDR3, the DNA is TGCAGTGCTAGGGGGGGAAGTAGCCGTCGCAATCAGCCCCAGCATTTT. It yields the protein CSARGGSSRRNQPQHF.